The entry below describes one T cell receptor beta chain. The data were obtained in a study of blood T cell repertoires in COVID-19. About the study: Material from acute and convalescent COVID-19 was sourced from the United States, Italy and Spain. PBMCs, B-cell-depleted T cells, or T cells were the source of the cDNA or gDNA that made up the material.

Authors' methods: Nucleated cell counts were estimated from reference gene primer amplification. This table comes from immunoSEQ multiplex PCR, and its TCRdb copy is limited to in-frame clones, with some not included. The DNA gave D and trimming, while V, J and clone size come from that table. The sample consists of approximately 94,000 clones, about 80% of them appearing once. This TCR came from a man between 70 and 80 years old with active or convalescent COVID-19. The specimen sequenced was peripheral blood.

The CDR3 nucleotides read TGTGCCAGCAGCTTAGTCCTGAGGGGGGGACGAGGAAACACCATATATTTT. It specifies CASSLVLRGGRGNTIYF. V and J are TRBV7-9 and TRBJ1-3; D possibly corresponds to TRBD1 (6 bases). V was pared by 1 base and J by 4 bases, with 17 bases between. Germline V gene sequence: CDR1 SEHNR, CDR2 FQNEAQ (reference sequence). The CDR3 runs to 17 residues.